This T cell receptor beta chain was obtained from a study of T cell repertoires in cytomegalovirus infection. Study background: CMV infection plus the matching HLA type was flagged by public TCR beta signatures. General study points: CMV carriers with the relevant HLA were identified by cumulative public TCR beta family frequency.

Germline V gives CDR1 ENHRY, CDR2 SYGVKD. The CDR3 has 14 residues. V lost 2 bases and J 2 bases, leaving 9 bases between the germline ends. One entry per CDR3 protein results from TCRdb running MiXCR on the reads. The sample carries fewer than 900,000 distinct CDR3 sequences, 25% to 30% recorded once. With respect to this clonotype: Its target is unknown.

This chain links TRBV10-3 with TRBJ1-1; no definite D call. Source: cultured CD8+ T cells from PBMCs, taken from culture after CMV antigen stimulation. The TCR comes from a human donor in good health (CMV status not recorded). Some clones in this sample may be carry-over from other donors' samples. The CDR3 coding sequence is TGTGCCATCAGTGAGACAGCGCTAAACACTGAAGCTTTCTTT. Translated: CAISETALNTEAFF.